This TCR beta chain was sequenced during a study of breast tumors, draining lymph nodes, adjacent tissues. The CDR3 is 15 residues long. Trimming shortened V by 0 bases and J by 7 bases, and 15 bases separated the two germline ends. Germline V gives CDR1 MNHEY, CDR2 SVGEGT. By share, this clonotype ranks as large (0.1 to 1%). No antigen is known for it. Study-wide findings and caveats: Tumors had less TCR diversity than lymph nodes, more than nontumor tissue.

TCRdb fed the multiplex PCR reads into MiXCR, producing one record per CDR3 protein. The data hold about 9,600 distinct CDR3 sequences, with roughly 40% observed a single time. This TCR was sampled from a female donor with breast cancer. Some clones in this sample may be carry-over from other donors' samples. Input material: tumor-adjacent breast tissue. This sequence joins TRBV6-2 or TRBV6-3 and TRBJ1-2; a weak D match, TRBD1 (6 bases). CDR3 nucleotide sequence: TGTGCCAGCAGTTACTCGTGGGACAAGCGAGCTGGCTACACCTTC. Amino acid sequence: CASSYSWDKRAGYTF.